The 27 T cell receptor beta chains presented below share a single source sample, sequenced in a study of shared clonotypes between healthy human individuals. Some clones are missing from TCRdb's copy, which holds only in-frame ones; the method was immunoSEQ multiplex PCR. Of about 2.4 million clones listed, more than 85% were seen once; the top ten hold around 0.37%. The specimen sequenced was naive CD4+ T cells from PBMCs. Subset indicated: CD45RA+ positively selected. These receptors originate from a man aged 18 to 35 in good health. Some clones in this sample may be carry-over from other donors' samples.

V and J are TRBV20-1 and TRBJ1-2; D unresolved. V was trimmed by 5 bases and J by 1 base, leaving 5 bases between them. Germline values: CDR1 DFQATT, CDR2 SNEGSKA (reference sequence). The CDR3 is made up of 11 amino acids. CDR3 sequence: CSAAHNYGYTF. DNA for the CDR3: TGCAGTGCTGCCCATAACTATGGCTACACCTTC.

This chain's CDR3 is CASSLAGGSPPRDNEQFF. Written as DNA, the CDR3 is TGCGCCAGCAGCTTGGCAGGGGGCTCCCCCCCTAGGGACAATGAGCAGTTCTTC. The chain joins TRBV5-1 to TRBJ2-1, with 8 bases aligning to TRBD1. The CDR3 runs 18 residues. Germline loops: CDR1 SGHRS, CDR2 YFSETQ. V gave up 0 bases and J gave up 5 bases; unmatched junction bases: 13.

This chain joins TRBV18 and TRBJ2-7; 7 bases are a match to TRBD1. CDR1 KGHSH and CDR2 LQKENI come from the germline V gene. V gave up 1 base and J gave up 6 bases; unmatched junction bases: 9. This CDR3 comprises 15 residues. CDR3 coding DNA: TGTGCCAGCTCACCACGCCGGACAGGTTCGGGCGAGCAGTACTTC. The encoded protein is CASSPRRTGSGEQYF.

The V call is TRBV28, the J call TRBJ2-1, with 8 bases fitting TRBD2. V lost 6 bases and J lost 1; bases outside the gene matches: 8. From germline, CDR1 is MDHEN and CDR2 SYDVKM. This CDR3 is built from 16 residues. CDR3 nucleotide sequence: TGTGCCAGCAGCGCAGCGGGAGCAGGGTCCTACAATGAGCAGTTCTTC. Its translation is CASSAAGAGSYNEQFF.

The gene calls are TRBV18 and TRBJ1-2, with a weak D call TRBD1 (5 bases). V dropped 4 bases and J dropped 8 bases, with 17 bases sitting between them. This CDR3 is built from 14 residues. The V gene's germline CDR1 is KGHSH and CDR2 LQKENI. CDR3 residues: CASSLSVGTAGYTF. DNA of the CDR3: TGTGCCAGCTCACTCTCCGTGGGGACCGCAGGCTACACCTTC.

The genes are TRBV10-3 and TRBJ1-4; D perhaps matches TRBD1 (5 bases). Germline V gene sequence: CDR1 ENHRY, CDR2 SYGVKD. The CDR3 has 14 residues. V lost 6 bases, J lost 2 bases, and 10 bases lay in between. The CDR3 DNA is TGTGCCATCAGGGCCGGGACCACTAATGAAAAACTGTTTTTT. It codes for CAIRAGTTNEKLFF.

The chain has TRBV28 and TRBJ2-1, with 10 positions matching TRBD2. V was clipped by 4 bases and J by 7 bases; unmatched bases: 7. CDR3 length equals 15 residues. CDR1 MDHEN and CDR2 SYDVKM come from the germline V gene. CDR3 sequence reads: CASSSRGLAENEQFF. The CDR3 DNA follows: TGTGCCAGCAGTTCTCGAGGACTAGCGGAAAATGAGCAGTTCTTC.

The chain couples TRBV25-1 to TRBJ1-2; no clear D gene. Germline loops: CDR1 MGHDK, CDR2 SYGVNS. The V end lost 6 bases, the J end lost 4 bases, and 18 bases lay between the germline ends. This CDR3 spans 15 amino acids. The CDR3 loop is CASRSDGLGPYGYTF. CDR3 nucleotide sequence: TGTGCCAGCAGGTCGGACGGTTTAGGTCCCTATGGCTACACCTTC.

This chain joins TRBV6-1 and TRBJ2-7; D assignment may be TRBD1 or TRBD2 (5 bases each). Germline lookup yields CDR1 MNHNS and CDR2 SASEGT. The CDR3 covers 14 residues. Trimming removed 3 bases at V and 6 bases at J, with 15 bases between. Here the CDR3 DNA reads TGTGCCAGCAGTGAGGCAGGGAGTAGCGCCGAGCAGTACTTC. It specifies CASSEAGSSAEQYF.

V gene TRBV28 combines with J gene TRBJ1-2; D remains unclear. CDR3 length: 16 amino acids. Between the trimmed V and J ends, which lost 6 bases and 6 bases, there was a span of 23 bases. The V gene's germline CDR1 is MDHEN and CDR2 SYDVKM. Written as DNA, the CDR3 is TGTGCCAGCAGGTCCGGGTGGCGCCTCTCCATGGATGGCTACACCTTC. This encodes CASRSGWRLSMDGYTF.

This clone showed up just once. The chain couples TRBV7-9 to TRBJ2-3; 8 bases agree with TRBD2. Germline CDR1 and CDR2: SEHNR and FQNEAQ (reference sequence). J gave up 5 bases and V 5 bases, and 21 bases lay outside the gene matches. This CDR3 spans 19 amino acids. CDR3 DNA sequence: TGTGCCAGCAGCCCTCTCCCGGGGGGGGGCCGTGATCGGGGAGATACGCAGTATTTT. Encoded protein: CASSPLPGGGRDRGDTQYF.

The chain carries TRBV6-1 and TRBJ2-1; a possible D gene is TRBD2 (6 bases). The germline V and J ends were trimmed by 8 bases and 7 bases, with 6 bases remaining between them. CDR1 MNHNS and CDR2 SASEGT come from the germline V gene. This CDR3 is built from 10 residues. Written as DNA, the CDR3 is TGTGCCAGCCGGGGGAATGAGCAGTTCTTC. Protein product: CASRGNEQFF.

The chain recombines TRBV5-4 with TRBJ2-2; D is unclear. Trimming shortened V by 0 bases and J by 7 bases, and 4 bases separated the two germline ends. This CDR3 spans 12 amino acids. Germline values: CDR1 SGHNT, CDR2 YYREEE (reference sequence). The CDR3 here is CASSLEIGELFF. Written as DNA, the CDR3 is TGTGCCAGCAGCTTGGAAATCGGGGAGCTGTTTTTT.

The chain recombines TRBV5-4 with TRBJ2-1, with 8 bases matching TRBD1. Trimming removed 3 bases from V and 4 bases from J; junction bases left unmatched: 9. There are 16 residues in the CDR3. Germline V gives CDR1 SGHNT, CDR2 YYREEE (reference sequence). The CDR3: CASSSGGRGSYNEQFF. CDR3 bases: TGTGCCAGCAGCTCAGGGGGCAGGGGATCATACAATGAGCAGTTCTTC. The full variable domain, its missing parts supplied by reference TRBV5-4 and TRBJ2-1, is ETGVTQSPTHLIKTRGQQVTLRCSSQSGHNTVSWYQQALGQGPQFIFQYYREEENGRGNFPPRFSGLQFPNYSSELNVNALELDDSALYLCASSSGGRGSYNEQFFGPGTRLTVL.

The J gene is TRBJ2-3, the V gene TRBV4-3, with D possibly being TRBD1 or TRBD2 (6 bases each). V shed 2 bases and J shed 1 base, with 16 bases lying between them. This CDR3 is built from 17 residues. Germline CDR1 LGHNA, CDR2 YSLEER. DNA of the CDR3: TGCGCCAGCAGCCAAACCGGGGGCGGGACGGGCACAGATACGCAGTATTTT. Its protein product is CASSQTGGGTGTDTQYF.

DNA for the CDR3: TGTGCCAGCAGCCCAGGACAGGGAGAGGTGCCGTTCTTC. Residues: CASSPGQGEVPFF. The chain couples TRBV7-9 to TRBJ2-1; 8 bases are a match to TRBD1. Trimming at V came to 5 bases and at J to 15 bases, leaving 12 bases not matched to a gene. CDR1 SEHNR and CDR2 FQNEAQ come from the germline V gene (reference sequence). The CDR3 extends over 13 amino acids.

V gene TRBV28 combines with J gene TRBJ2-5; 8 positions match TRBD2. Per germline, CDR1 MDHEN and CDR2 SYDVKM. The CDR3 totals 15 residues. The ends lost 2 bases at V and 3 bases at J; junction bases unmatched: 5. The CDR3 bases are TGTGCCAGCAGTTTAAGCGGGAGTGGGGAAGAGACCCAGTACTTC. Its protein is CASSLSGSGEETQYF. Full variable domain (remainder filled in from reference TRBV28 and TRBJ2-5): DVKVTQSSRYLVKRTGEKVFLECVQDMDHENMFWYRQDPGLGLRLIYFSYDVKMKEKGDIPEGYSVSREKKERFSLILESASTNQTSMYLCASSLSGSGEETQYFGPGTRLLVL.

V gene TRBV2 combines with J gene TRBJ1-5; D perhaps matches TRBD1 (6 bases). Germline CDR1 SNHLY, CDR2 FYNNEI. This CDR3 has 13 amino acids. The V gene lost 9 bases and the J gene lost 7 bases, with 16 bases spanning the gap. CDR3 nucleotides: TGTGCCAGTAAGTACAGGGCGGACCAGCCCCAGCATTTT. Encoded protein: CASKYRADQPQHF.

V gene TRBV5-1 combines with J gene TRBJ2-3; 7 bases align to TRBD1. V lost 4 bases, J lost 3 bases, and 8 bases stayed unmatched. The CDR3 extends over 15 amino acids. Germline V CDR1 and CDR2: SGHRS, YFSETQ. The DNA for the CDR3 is TGCGCCAGCAGCCAACAAGGGGGCCGGACAGATACGCAGTATTTT. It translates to CASSQQGGRTDTQYF.

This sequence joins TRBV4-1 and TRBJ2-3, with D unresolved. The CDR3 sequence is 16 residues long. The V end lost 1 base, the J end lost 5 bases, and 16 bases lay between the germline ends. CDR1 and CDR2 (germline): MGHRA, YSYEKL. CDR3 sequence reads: CASSQVGRVLGDTQYF. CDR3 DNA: TGCGCCAGCAGCCAAGTCGGTCGCGTCCTGGGAGATACGCAGTATTTT.

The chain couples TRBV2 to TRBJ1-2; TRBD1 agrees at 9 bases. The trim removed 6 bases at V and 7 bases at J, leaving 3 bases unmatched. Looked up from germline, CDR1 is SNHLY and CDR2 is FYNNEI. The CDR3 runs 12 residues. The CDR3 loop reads CASSRDRAGYTF. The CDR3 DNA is TGTGCCAGCAGCCGGGACAGGGCTGGCTACACCTTC.

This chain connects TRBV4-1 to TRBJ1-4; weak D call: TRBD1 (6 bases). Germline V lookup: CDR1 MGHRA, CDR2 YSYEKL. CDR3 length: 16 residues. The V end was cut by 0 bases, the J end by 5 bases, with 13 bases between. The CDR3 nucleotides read TGCGCCAGCAGCCAAGATGTGGGGGCGCGAAATGAAAAACTGTTTTTT. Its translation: CASSQDVGARNEKLFF.

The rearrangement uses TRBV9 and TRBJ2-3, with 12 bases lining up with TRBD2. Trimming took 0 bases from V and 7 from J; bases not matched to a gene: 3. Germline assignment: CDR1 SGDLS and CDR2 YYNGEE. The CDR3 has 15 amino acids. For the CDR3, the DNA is TGTGCCAGCAGCGTAGTGACTAGCGGGAGTTATACGCAGTATTTT. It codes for CASSVVTSGSYTQYF.

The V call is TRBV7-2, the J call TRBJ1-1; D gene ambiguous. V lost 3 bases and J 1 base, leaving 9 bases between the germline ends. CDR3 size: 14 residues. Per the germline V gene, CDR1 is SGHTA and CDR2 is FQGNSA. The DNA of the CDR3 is TGTGCCAGCAGCTTTTTTCTGGGGAACACTGAAGCTTTCTTT. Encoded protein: CASSFFLGNTEAFF.

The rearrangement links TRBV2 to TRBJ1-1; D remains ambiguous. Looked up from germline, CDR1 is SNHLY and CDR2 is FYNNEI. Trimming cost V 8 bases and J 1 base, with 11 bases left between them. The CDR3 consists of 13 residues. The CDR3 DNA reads TGTGCCAGCGGTGTGGAGGAGAACACTGAAGCTTTCTTT. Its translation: CASGVEENTEAFF.

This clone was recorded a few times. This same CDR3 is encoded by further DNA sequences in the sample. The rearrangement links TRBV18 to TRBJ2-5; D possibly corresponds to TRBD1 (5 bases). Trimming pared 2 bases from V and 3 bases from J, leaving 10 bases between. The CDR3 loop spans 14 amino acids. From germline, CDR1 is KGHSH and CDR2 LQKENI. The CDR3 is CASSPLSREETQYF. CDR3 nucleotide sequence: TGTGCCAGCTCACCATTATCCAGGGAAGAGACCCAGTACTTC.

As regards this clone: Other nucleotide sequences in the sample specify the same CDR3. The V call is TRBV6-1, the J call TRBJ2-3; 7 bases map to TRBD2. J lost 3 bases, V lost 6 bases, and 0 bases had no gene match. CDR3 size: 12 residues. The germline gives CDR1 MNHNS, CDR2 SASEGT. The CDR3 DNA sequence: TGTGCCAGCAGGGGGGGGACAGATACGCAGTATTTT. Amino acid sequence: CASRGGTDTQYF.